This TCR beta chain was sequenced for a study of OX40 agonist ivuxolimab in advanced cancers. Study-level information: The treatment was a fully human IgG2 OX40 agonist, ivuxolimab. Ivuxolimab, which patients received intravenously every 2 weeks, was dosed at 0.01 to 10 mg/kg. Head and neck, renal cell, melanoma or hepatocellular carcinoma were the cancers that dose-escalation patients had.

Sequencing was performed with immunoSEQ multiplex PCR; in TCRdb, only in-frame clones are kept and a portion is missing. The sample has 85,000 to 100,000 clones, 70% to 90% seen once; the top ten hold less than 1%. CDR3 size: 17 residues. Germline lookup yields CDR1 ENHRY and CDR2 SYGVKD. Trimming removed 2 bases from V and 1 base from J, with 14 bases in between. Findings of the study overall: CD4+ and CD8+ blood T cells expanded clonally by week 6 at 0.1 to 3.0 mg/kg.

Worth noting for this clone: The antigen is undetermined.

The material sequenced was CD4+ or CD8+ T cells sorted from blood, taken in a trial of the OX40 agonist ivuxolimab. The chain links TRBV10-3 to TRBJ2-2; D perhaps matches TRBD2 (6 bases). The receptor comes from an adult with an advanced solid tumor such as melanoma, head and neck, liver or kidney cancer. The CDR3 DNA reads as TGTGCCATCAGTGAGGGGCTTGGGCGGGGGAACACCGGGGAGCTGTTTTTT. Encoded protein: CAISEGLGRGNTGELFF.